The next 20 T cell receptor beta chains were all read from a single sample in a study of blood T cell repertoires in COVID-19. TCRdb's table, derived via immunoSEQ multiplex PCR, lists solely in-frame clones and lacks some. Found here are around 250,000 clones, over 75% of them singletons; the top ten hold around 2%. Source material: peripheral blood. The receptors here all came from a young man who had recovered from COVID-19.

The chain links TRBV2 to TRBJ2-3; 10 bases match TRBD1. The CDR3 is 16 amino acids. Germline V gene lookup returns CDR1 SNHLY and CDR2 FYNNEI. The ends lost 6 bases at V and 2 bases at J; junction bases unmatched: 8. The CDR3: CASSRRTGGSTDTQYF. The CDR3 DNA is TGTGCCAGCAGCCGCCGGACAGGGGGATCCACAGATACGCAGTATTTT.

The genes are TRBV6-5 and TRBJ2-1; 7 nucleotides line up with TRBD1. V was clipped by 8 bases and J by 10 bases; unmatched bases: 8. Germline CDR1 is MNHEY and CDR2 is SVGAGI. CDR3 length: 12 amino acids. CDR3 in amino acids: CASQNTGDEQFF. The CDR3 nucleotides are TGTGCCAGCCAAAACACAGGGGACGAGCAGTTCTTC.

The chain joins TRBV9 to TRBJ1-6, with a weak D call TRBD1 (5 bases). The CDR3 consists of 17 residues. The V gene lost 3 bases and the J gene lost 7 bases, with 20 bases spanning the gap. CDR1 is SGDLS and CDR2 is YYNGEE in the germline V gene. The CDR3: CASSDRAGSFRNSPLHF. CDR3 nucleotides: TGTGCCAGCAGCGATCGCGCAGGGTCCTTCAGGAATTCACCCCTCCACTTT. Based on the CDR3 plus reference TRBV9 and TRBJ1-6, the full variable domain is DSGVTQTPKHLITATGQRVTLRCSPRSGDLSVYWYQQSLDQGLQFLIQYYNGEERAKGNILERFSAQQFPDLHSELNLSSLELGDSALYFCASSDRAGSFRNSPLHFGNGTRLTVT.

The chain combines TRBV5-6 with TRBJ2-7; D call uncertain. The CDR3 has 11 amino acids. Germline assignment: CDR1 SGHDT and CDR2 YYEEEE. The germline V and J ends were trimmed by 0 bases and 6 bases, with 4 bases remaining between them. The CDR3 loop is CASSLEREQYF. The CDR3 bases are TGTGCCAGCAGCTTGGAGCGCGAGCAGTACTTC. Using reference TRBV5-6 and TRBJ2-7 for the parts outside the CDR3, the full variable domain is DAGVTQSPTHLIKTRGQQVTLRCSPKSGHDTVSWYQQALGQGPQFIFQYYEEEERQRGNFPDRFSGHQFPNYSSELNVNALLLGDSALYLCASSLEREQYFGPGTRLTVT.

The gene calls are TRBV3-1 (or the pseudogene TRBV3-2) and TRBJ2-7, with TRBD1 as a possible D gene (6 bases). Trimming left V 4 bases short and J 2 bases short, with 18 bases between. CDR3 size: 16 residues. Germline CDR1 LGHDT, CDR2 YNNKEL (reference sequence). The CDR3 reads CASSPRGQQPTYEQYF. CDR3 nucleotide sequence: TGTGCCAGCAGCCCGCGAGGACAGCAGCCAACCTACGAGCAGTACTTC.

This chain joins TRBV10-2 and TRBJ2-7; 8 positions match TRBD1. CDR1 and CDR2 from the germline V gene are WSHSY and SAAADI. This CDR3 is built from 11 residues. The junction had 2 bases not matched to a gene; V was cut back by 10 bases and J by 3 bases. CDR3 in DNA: TGCGCCACCGGACAGGGCTACGAGCAGTACGTC. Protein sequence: CATGQGYEQYV.

CDR3 DNA sequence: TGTGCCAGCAGCGGGACTAGCGGGTCTGCCGGGGAGCTGTTTTTT. Amino acids: CASSGTSGSAGELFF. The chain carries TRBV11-3 and TRBJ2-2, with 12 bases matching TRBD2. Germline loops: CDR1 SGHNT, CDR2 YENEEA. There are 15 residues in the CDR3. With V trimmed by 5 bases and J by 6 bases, 4 bases remained unmatched.

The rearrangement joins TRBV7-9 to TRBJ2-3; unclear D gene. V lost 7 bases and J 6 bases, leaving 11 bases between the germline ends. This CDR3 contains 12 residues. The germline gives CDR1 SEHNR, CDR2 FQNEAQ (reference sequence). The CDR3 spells CASILSEDTQYF. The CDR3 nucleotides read TGTGCCAGCATACTTTCTGAGGATACGCAGTATTTT.

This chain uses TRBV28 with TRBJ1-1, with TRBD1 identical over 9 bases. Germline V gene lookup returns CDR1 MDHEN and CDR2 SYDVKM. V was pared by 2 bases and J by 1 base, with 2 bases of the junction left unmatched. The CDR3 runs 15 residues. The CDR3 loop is CASSLQGQGNTEAFF. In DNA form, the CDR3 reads TGTGCCAGCAGTTTACAGGGACAGGGGAACACTGAAGCTTTCTTT.

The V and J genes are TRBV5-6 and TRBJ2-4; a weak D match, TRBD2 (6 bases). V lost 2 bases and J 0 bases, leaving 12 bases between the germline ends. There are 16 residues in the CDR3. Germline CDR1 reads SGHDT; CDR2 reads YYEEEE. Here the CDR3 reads CASSFWEAGAKNIQYF. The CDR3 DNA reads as TGTGCCAGCAGCTTTTGGGAGGCGGGAGCCAAAAACATTCAGTACTTC.

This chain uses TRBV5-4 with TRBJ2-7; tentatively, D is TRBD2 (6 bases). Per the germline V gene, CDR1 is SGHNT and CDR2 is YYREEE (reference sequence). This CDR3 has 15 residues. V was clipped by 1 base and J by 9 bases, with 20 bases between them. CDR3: CASSLISSAREGQYF. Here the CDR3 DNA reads TGTGCCAGCAGCTTGATCTCTAGCGCCCGAGAAGGGCAGTACTTC.

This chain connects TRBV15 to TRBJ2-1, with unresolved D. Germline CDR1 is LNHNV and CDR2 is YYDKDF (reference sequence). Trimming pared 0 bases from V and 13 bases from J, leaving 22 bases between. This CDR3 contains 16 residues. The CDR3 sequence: CATSRDRLNPVPPQFF. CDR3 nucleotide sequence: TGTGCCACCAGCAGAGATCGACTGAACCCAGTACCCCCCCAGTTCTTC.

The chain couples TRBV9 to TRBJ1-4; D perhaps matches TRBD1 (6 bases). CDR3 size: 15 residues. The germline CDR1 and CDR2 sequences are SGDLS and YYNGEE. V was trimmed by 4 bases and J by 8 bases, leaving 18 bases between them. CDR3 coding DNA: TGTGCCAGCAGCCGCGCAGGGGCATTCGGGGAAAAACTGTTTTTT. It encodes CASSRAGAFGEKLFF.

In DNA, the CDR3 is TGTGCCAGCAGCCCGGACAGGGCCACTGAAGCTTTCTTT. This encodes CASSPDRATEAFF. The chain links TRBV7-9 to TRBJ1-1, with 8 bases fitting TRBD1. Germline CDR1 is SEHNR and CDR2 is FQNEAQ (reference sequence). Unmatched junction bases numbered 3, after V lost 5 bases and J lost 4 bases. The CDR3 extends over 13 amino acids. Supplemented by reference TRBV7-9 and TRBJ1-1, the full variable domain reads DTGVSQNPRHKITKRGQNVTFRCDPISEHNRLYWYRQTLGQGPEFLTYFQNEAQLEKSRLLSDRFSAERPKGSFSTLEIQRTEQGDSAMYLCASSPDRATEAFFGQGTRLTVV.

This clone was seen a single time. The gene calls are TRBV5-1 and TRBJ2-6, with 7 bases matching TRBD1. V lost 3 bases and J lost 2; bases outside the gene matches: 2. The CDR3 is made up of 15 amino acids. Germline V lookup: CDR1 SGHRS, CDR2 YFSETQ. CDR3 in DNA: TGCGCCAGCAGCTACACAGGGGCTGGGGCCAACGTCCTGACTTTC. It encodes CASSYTGAGANVLTF.

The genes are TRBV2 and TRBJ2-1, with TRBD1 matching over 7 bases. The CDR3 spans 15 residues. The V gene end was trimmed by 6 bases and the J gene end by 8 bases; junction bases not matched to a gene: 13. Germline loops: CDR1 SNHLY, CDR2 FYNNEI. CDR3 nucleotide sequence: TGTGCCAGCAGCGACCCCGGGACAGTTCCCCATGAGCAGTTCTTC. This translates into CASSDPGTVPHEQFF.

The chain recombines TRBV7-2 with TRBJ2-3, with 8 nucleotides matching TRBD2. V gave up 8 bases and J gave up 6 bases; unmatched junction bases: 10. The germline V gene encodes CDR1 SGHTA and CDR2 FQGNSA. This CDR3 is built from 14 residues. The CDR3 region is CASSRAGAWDTQYF. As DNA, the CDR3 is TGTGCCAGCTCCCGAGCGGGGGCGTGGGATACGCAGTATTTT. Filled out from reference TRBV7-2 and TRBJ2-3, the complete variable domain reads GAGVSQSPSNKVTEKGKDVELRCDPISGHTALYWYRQSLGQGLEFLIYFQGNSAPDKSGLPSDRFSAERTGGSVSTLTIQRTQQEDSAVYLCASSRAGAWDTQYFGPGTRLTVL.

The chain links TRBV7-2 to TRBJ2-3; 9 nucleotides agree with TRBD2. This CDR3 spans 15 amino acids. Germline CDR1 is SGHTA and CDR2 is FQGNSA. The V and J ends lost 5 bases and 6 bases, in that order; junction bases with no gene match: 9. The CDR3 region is CASSRAGGPYDTQYF. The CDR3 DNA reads TGTGCCAGCAGCCGCGCGGGGGGGCCGTACGATACGCAGTATTTT.

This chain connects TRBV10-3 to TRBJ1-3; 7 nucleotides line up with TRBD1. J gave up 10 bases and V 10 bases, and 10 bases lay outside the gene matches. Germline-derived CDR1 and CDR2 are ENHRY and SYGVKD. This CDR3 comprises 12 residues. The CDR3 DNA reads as TGTGCCACCCAGGGGGGAGCCACTACCATATATTTT. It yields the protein CATQGGATTIYF.

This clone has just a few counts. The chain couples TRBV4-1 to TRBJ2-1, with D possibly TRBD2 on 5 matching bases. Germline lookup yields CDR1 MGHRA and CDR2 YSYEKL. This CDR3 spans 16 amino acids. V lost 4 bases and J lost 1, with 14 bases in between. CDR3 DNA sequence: TGCGCCAGCAGCCGGGTCGAGGGCCGATCCTACAATGAGCAGTTCTTC. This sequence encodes CASSRVEGRSYNEQFF.